The 10 T cell receptor beta chains in this list originate from one sample, sequenced in a study of metastatic and nonmetastatic thyroid tumors. With MiXCR, TCRdb called clones anew from the PCR reads. The sample carries 30,000 to 45,000 clones, less than 25% recorded once. Patients underwent thyroid surgery, and none had received any treatment before it. What was sequenced was blood. Every receptor here comes from a female donor with papillary thyroid cancer or a benign thyroid nodule (not recorded which). Some clones in this sample may be carry-over from other donors' samples.

The J gene is TRBJ2-1, the V gene TRBV19; 8 positions agree with TRBD1. This CDR3 comprises 15 residues. Germline assignment: CDR1 LNHDA and CDR2 SQIVND (reference sequence). The V and J ends lost 7 bases and 5 bases, in that order; junction bases with no gene match: 10. CDR3 protein: CASKDWGQENNEQFF. The CDR3 coding sequence is TGTGCCAGTAAAGATTGGGGACAGGAGAACAATGAGCAGTTCTTC.

The rearrangement uses TRBV18 and TRBJ2-5; maybe TRBD1 (5 bases). V shed 2 bases and J shed 5 bases, with 12 bases lying between them. Germline CDR1 reads KGHSH; CDR2 reads LQKENI. CDR3 length: 14 residues. The CDR3 spells CASSPVTDPETQYF. CDR3 bases: TGTGCCAGCTCACCAGTGACAGATCCGGAGACCCAGTACTTC.

This clone was observed a handful of times. This chain links TRBV28 with TRBJ2-7, with TRBD1 matching over 12 bases. This CDR3 region has 17 residues. The V gene end was trimmed by 6 bases and the J gene end by 6 bases; junction bases not matched to a gene: 15. CDR1 and CDR2 from the germline V gene are MDHEN and SYDVKM. CDR3 protein: CASSPGTGGAEGPEQYF. CDR3 DNA sequence: TGTGCCAGCAGCCCCGGGACAGGGGGCGCCGAGGGCCCCGAGCAGTACTTC.

This clone has more than one count but fewer than ten. The chain couples TRBV9 to TRBJ1-5; 8 bases line up with TRBD1. This CDR3 has 17 residues. Germline assignment: CDR1 SGDLS and CDR2 YYNGEE. As DNA, the CDR3 is TGTGACAGAAGCCCCGGTCCAGGGGGCCGGGGGGGTCAGCCCCAGCATTTT. Encoded protein: CDRSPGPGGRGGQPQHF.

This clone was found a few times. The CDR3 does not end in the conserved phenylalanine or tryptophan, so this is likely a read error. No DNA is shown, since the ends of the CDR3 on it are uncertain; the CDR3 is the one TCRdb lists. V is TRBV11-3 and J is TRBJ2-7; the table's D call of TRBD2 was not tested on the DNA. Per the germline V gene, CDR1 is SGHNT and CDR2 is YENEEA. With termini counted, the CDR3 has 16 amino acids. The CDR3 reads CASSLSKRGISYEKYL.

The chain uses TRBV6-1 and TRBJ1-1, with a possible D match to TRBD1 (5 bases). Germline CDR1 is MNHNS and CDR2 is SASEGT. Trimming pared 10 bases from V and 5 bases from J, leaving 26 bases between. The CDR3 has 16 amino acids. DNA of the CDR3: TGTGCCATCAGCCTGTCTTCGGTATCAGGGAGGACTGAAGCTTTCTTT. Encoded protein: CAISLSSVSGRTEAFF.

This clone was observed a handful of times. The chain has TRBV27 and TRBJ2-7, with 7 bases fitting TRBD2. Losses at the gene ends were 1 base for V and 4 bases for J; bases not matched to a gene: 7. This CDR3 comprises 15 residues. Germline V lookup: CDR1 MNHEY, CDR2 SMNVEV (reference sequence). The CDR3 DNA sequence: TGTGCCAGCAGTTTATTCCCGGGGGGAGGGTACGAGCAGTACTTC. It is translated as CASSLFPGGGYEQYF.

In its sample, this clone was seen many times. This CDR3 reads CASSLGGARNTEAFF. CDR3 sequence (DNA): TGTGCCAGCAGCTTAGGGGGGGCGCGTAACACTGAAGCTTTCTTT. The V gene is TRBV11-3, the J gene TRBJ1-1; D is perhaps TRBD1 (6 bases). This CDR3 is built from 15 residues. CDR1 and CDR2 from the germline V gene are SGHNT and YENEEA. V dropped 1 base and J dropped 2 bases, with 11 bases sitting between them.

This clone was picked up many times. V and J are TRBV3-1 and TRBJ2-5, with 9 nucleotides matching TRBD2. This CDR3 spans 16 amino acids. J was trimmed by 5 bases and V by 5 bases; bases with no gene match: 12. The germline V gene encodes CDR1 LGHDT and CDR2 YNNKEL (reference sequence). CDR3 sequence (DNA): TGTGCCAGCAGCTCCCCTTTAGCGGGAGTCGGGGAGACCCAGTACTTC. This sequence encodes CASSSPLAGVGETQYF.

This clone was found many times. This chain connects TRBV12-3 or TRBV12-4 to TRBJ1-4; a weak D match, TRBD1 (6 bases). This CDR3 contains 16 residues. Trimming pared 0 bases from V and 3 bases from J, leaving 11 bases between. The CDR3 here is CASSLATQGSNEKLFF. CDR3 sequence (DNA): TGTGCCAGCAGTTTAGCGACCCAGGGGTCTAATGAAAAACTGTTTTTT.